Here is one T cell receptor beta chain with its context. The antigen this receptor binds is unknown. Base qualities are not recorded, but no much larger clone differs from it by a single base. The trial excluded patients who had a history of autoimmune disease or who were on systemic immunosuppression. Peripheral blood for TCR sequencing was collected from all dose cohorts at baseline, on cycle 4 day 1, and on cycle 7 day 1. The samples were taken from a phase I, first-in-human, multicenter, open-label dose-escalation trial of ivuxolimab. Adults with locally advanced or metastatic melanoma, renal cell, hepatocellular, or head and neck squamous cell carcinoma were enrolled in the trial. Before TCR sequencing, CD4+ T cells and CD8+ T cells from peripheral blood were sorted into separate populations. This sample was taken from a study of OX40 agonist ivuxolimab in advanced cancers. Regarding the complete study: Ivuxolimab, which targeted the costimulatory receptor OX40 (CD134), was an agonistic, fully human IgG2 monoclonal antibody. Intravenous ivuxolimab was administered to patients every 2 weeks at six dose levels: 0.01, 0.1, 0.3, 1.5, 3 and 10 mg/kg. Of the roughly 52 patients in dose escalation, about 20 had hepatocellular carcinoma, about 15 had melanoma, 9 had renal cell carcinoma and 9 had head and neck cancer. In the dose-escalation cohort, around 80% of patients were male, and the mean age was around 65 years with a range of roughly 23 to 79. Patients were allowed to have had prior anti-PD-1, anti-PD-L1 or anti-CTLA-4 therapy, and 40% to 45% of the dose-escalation patients had been treated with checkpoint inhibitors. Partial responses occurred in three dose-escalation patients, of whom one had hepatocellular carcinoma and two had cutaneous melanoma. The purpose of peripheral TCRbeta sequencing was to test whether ivuxolimab changed TCR sequence diversity and led to clonal T-cell expansion. The paper covers the monotherapy dose-escalation part of the phase I ivuxolimab trial, which included N ≈ 54 patients.

To sequence the TCRbeta CDR3 region, genomic DNA was isolated from the sorted cells. TCRbeta CDR3 regions were sequenced using the immunoSEQ Assay. TCRdb retrieved this table from immuneACCESS and kept in-frame rearrangements only. Not all clones are present; in checked studies, unresolved V genes account for under half, and no reason is known for the remainder. The sample has roughly 50,000 clones on record, 88% of them singletons. In total, the top ten clones hold 8.5% to 14% of the sample. The investigation overall reported the following: After ivuxolimab, more expanded clones were found on average in CD8+ T cells than in CD4+ T cells. In the 0.1-3.0 mg/kg groups, partial responders were among the patients with the lowest normalized peripheral clonal expansion, particularly in CD8+ T cells. At doses of 0.1 to 3.0 mg/kg, clonal expansion of both CD4+ and CD8+ T cells in blood was seen between baseline and week 6. Low levels of normalized T-cell clonal expansion were also shown by some nonresponding patients. The antigen specificity of the clonally expanded peripheral T cells was not determined.

This specimen was CD4+ or CD8+ T cells sorted from blood, taken in a trial of the OX40 agonist ivuxolimab. The source is an adult with an advanced solid tumor such as melanoma, head and neck, liver or kidney cancer.

The CDR3 in this case is CASRTGAYNEQFF. In nucleotide form, the sequence is TGTGCCAGCAGGACGGGAGCCTACAATGAGCAGTTCTTC. The sequence is built from TRBV27 and TRBJ2-1; perhaps TRBD2 is the D gene, with 6 bases matching. Including the terminal cysteine and phenylalanine, the CDR3 comprises 13 residues. The kept DNA is CDR3 alone, 39 bases in frame from the first base. For CDR1 and CDR2, the germline V gene (reference sequence) lists MNHEY and SMNVEV. V and J are truncated by 6 bases and 2 bases respectively, leaving an intervening sequence of 8 bases.